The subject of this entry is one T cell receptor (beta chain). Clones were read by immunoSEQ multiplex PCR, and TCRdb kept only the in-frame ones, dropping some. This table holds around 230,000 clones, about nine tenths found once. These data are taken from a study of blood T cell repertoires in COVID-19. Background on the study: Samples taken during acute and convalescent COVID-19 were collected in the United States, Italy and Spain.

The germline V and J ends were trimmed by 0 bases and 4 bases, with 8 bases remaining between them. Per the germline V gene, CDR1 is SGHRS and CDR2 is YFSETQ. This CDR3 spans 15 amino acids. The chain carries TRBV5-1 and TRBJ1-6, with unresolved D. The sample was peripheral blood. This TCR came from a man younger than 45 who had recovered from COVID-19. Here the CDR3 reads CASSLGQSYNSPLHF. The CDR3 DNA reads TGCGCCAGCAGCTTGGGGCAGTCTTATAATTCACCCCTCCACTTT.